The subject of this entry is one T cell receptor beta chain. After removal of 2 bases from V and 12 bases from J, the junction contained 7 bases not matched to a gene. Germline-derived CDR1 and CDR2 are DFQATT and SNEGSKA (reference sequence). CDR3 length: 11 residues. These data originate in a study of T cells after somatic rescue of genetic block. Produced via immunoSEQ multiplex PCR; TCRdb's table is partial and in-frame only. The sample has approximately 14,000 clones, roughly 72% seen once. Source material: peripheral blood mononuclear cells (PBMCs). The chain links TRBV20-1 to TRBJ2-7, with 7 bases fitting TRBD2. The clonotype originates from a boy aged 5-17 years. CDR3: CSARRDYRSYF. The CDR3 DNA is TGCAGTGCTAGACGGGACTACCGATCGTACTTC.